This entry concerns a single T cell receptor beta chain. Its recognized antigen is unknown. Per-nucleotide qualities are absent, and no much larger clonotype sits a single base away. V drops 7 bases and J drops 1 base, leaving 13 bases in between. CDR1 SGHRS and CDR2 YFSETQ were looked up in the germline V gene. CDR3 length: 14 amino acids, cysteine to phenylalanine. Solely the CDR3 DNA is kept, with 42 bases framed from the first base. This record comes from a study of lymphopenia after photon versus proton radiotherapy (dated by TCRdb to about 2019). About the investigation overall: In patients with gastrointestinal tumors who developed high-grade lymphopenia, the study compared the immunological effects of photon radiation therapy with those of proton radiation therapy. The goal of the study was to characterize the differences between the two radiation modalities in how they affect the immune system. A cohort of 20 patients with gastrointestinal tumors who received either photon or proton therapy and subsequently developed lymphopenia was included. General findings and caveats noted by the study authors: The survival association was examined only in patients who died, and the authors described better survival with proton therapy as a possibility, not as a demonstrated result. Among patients across the cohort who died, overall survival time showed an inverse correlation with a larger post-nadir drop in TCR diversity. During treatment, patients who received photon therapy lost naive T cells and TCR diversity and gained effector/memory populations, whereas patients who received proton therapy remained relatively stable. Once the lymphocyte count had reached its nadir, the repertoires of photon-treated patients showed oligoclonal expansion, particularly of CD8+ Temra cells, and this expansion drove the decline in diversity.

The library was prepared using the immunoSEQ multiplex PCR assay. Deep sequencing of rearranged TCR beta loci, alongside multiparametric flow cytometry, was used to profile T cell repertoires. The table was pulled from immuneACCESS by TCRdb, which kept in-frame rearrangements only. Such tables lose some clones; where checked, under half of the loss comes from unresolved V genes, and the rest has no known cause. The sample yields 45,000 to 65,000 clones; about four fifths were counted once. The ten most abundant clones make up 25% to 35% of the sample. Sequencing was performed on peripheral blood, taken from a patient treated with photon-based radiotherapy. The sequence is built from TRBV5-1 and TRBJ2-3; 6 matching bases give a weak D call of TRBD2. The receptor's source is a man aged 45-60 years with gastric cancer. CDR3 region: CASSYTGGTDTQYF. The DNA sequence is given as TGCGCCAGCTCTTACACGGGGGGCACAGATACGCAGTATTTT.